This T cell receptor (beta chain) was captured by sequencing in a study of T cell changes during pregnancy in multiple sclerosis. The germline gives CDR1 ENHRY, CDR2 SYGVKD. J gave up 5 bases and V 7 bases, and 6 bases lay outside the gene matches. The CDR3 is made up of 14 amino acids. The repertoire was sequenced with immunoSEQ multiplex PCR; TCRdb's copy has only in-frame clones and lacks some. Of roughly 89,000 clones in the sample, 94% are singletons; the top ten hold about 2.4%. The sequence was obtained from a female donor with multiple sclerosis, enrolled in a pregnancy study. The V and J genes are TRBV10-3 and TRBJ2-1; 9 nucleotides agree with TRBD2. The sequenced sample was peripheral blood, obtained in the third trimester of pregnancy. CDR3 coding DNA: TGTGCCATCAAGGCTAGCGGGATCCACAATGAGCAGTTCTTC. It is translated as CAIKASGIHNEQFF.